The 19 T cell receptor beta chains in this list originate from one sample, sequenced in a study of CD8 T cells in ankylosing spondylitis. These receptors have no known antigen. TCRdb re-called the 5' RACE reads through MiXCR, storing one row per CDR3 protein. The sample carries more than 400,000 distinct CDR3 sequences, roughly 5% recorded once. Study-level findings and limits: Several highly homologous variants made up a TCR beta motif that seemed to typify ankylosing spondylitis blood.

The sequenced material came from blood, either unsorted or a sorted T cell fraction (not recorded which). These receptors were collected from a male donor with ankylosing spondylitis.

The rearrangement joins TRBV4-3 to TRBJ2-7; TRBD1 agrees at 8 bases. With V trimmed by 0 bases and J by 5 bases, 9 bases remained unmatched. The CDR3 has 16 amino acids. Germline V lookup: CDR1 LGHNA, CDR2 YSLEER. CDR3 in DNA: TGCGCCAGCAGCCAAGAACCCGGACAGGGTGGGCACGAGCAGTACTTC. Protein sequence: CASSQEPGQGGHEQYF.

In its sample, this clonotype was seen many times. The chain uses TRBV9 and TRBJ2-2; 11 bases align to TRBD2. J was trimmed by 4 bases and V by 4 bases; bases with no gene match: 6. Germline V lookup: CDR1 SGDLS, CDR2 YYNGEE. The CDR3 loop spans 16 amino acids. The CDR3 loop is CASSSQLAGVTGELFF. In nucleotides, the CDR3 is TGTGCCAGCAGCTCGCAACTAGCGGGGGTCACCGGGGAGCTGTTTTTT.

The chain uses TRBV28 and TRBJ2-5; possibly TRBD1 or TRBD2 for D (6 bases each). The CDR3 spans 13 residues. Trimming removed 6 bases from V and 1 base from J, with 9 bases in between. Germline loops: CDR1 MDHEN, CDR2 SYDVKM. CDR3 in DNA: TGTGCCAGCAGGGAGGGGGGCCAAGAGACCCAGTACTTC. Residues: CASREGGQETQYF.

This clonotype was observed many times. J is TRBJ1-4 and V is TRBV27; the D is unclear. Per the germline V gene, CDR1 is MNHEY and CDR2 is SMNVEV (reference sequence). The V and J ends lost 8 bases and 6 bases respectively, with 13 bases between them. This CDR3 is built from 13 residues. CDR3: CASSRRRDEKLFF. In DNA, the CDR3 is TGTGCCAGCTCCCGTAGGAGGGATGAAAAACTGTTTTTT.

This clonotype was seen many times. The chain couples TRBV5-1 to TRBJ1-1; D is unresolved. This CDR3 is 14 amino acids long. V was shortened by 4 bases and J by 3 bases, with 13 bases between the two germline ends. Germline V gene data show CDR1 as SGHRS and CDR2 as YFSETQ. This CDR3 is CASSIGRLDTEAFF. The CDR3 DNA reads as TGCGCCAGCAGCATAGGACGGTTAGACACTGAAGCTTTCTTT.

This clonotype was seen repeatedly, ten times or more. V and J are TRBV20-1 and TRBJ2-2; no clear D gene. The CDR3 sequence is 12 residues long. The ends were cut back, 6 bases at V and 3 bases at J, with 8 bases in the middle. The germline CDR1 and CDR2 sequences are DFQATT and SNEGSKA (reference sequence). CDR3 residues: CSALFDTGELFF. The CDR3 nucleotides read TGCAGTGCCCTTTTTGACACCGGGGAGCTGTTTTTT.

Many counts were recorded for this clonotype. The chain uses TRBV7-9 and TRBJ2-3; D may be TRBD2 (6 bases). CDR1 and CDR2 from the germline V gene are SEHNR and FQNEAQ (reference sequence). Trimming cost V 5 bases and J 3 bases, with 15 bases left between them. CDR3 length equals 15 residues. The CDR3 bases are TGTGCCAGCAGCCAACTAGCTTCCGTGACAGATACGCAGTATTTT. Amino acids: CASSQLASVTDTQYF.

This clonotype occurred many times. The J gene is TRBJ2-1, the V gene TRBV11-2; TRBD2 aligns across 7 bases. With V trimmed by 2 bases and J by 0 bases, 16 bases remained unmatched. This CDR3 has 20 amino acids. Germline V gene lookup returns CDR1 SGHAT and CDR2 FQNNGV. Written as DNA, the CDR3 is TGTGCCAGCAGCTTATTTTTTTACGGCACTAGCGCCAGCTCCTACAATGAGCAGTTCTTC. Protein: CASSLFFYGTSASSYNEQFF.

The chain recombines TRBV25-1 with TRBJ2-7; D call uncertain. Germline lookup yields CDR1 MGHDK and CDR2 SYGVNS. The V and J ends lost 4 bases and 0 bases respectively, with 13 bases between them. The CDR3 runs to 15 residues. Here the CDR3 DNA reads TGTGCCAGCAGTGGAAAGGGAAGTTTCTCCTACGAGCAGTACTTC. Translation gives CASSGKGSFSYEQYF.

At least ten counts were recorded for this clonotype. The rearrangement uses TRBV5-1 and TRBJ1-2; 10 nucleotides agree with TRBD1. The CDR3 consists of 16 residues. Trimming took 4 bases from V and 3 from J; bases not matched to a gene: 9. The germline gives CDR1 SGHRS, CDR2 YFSETQ. Here the CDR3 DNA reads TGCGCCAGCAGCCCTGAGACAGGGGGCGCTTACTATGGCTACACCTTC. Amino acids: CASSPETGGAYYGYTF.

This clonotype was counted only a few times. The V call is TRBV20-1, the J call TRBJ2-7; weak D call: TRBD1 (6 bases). The V end lost 8 bases, the J end lost 5 bases, and 16 bases lay between the germline ends. CDR3 length: 12 residues. From germline, CDR1 is DFQATT and CDR2 SNEGSKA (reference sequence). The CDR3 region is CSPAQGTDEQYF. The CDR3 nucleotides are TGCAGTCCTGCACAGGGTACCGACGAGCAGTACTTC.

At least ten counts were recorded for this clonotype. The rearrangement uses TRBV5-1 and TRBJ2-7; TRBD1 aligns across 10 bases. Germline CDR1 SGHRS, CDR2 YFSETQ. There are 14 residues in the CDR3. The V segment lost 1 base and the J segment 5 bases; nucleotides outside the gene matches: 3. CDR3 DNA sequence: TGCGCCAGCAGCTTGAAGGGGACAGGGGACGAGCAGTACTTC. This encodes CASSLKGTGDEQYF.

This clonotype was detected ten times or more. The chain employs TRBV7-2 and TRBJ2-5; D is unclear. V was pared by 5 bases and J by 5 bases, with 12 bases between. Per the germline V gene, CDR1 is SGHTA and CDR2 is FQGNSA. The CDR3 runs to 13 residues. The CDR3 sequence is CASSLRLLETQYF. CDR3 nucleotide sequence: TGTGCCAGCAGCCTCCGGCTGCTTGAGACCCAGTACTTC.

The table lists this clonotype with a few counts. This chain joins TRBV7-9 and TRBJ2-7; possible D gene TRBD1, 7 bases. The CDR3 length is 15 residues. Germline values: CDR1 SEHNR, CDR2 FQNEAQ (reference sequence). Trimming took 3 bases from V and 8 from J, leaving 20 bases between them. The chain's CDR3 is CASSLVGRGRPQQYF. The CDR3 coding sequence is TGTGCCAGCAGCTTGGTGGGCAGGGGGAGGCCACAGCAGTACTTC.

This clonotype was observed many times. The V gene is TRBV20-1, the J gene TRBJ2-7; D unclear. The ends were cut back, 1 base at V and 2 bases at J, with 12 bases in the middle. The germline V gene encodes CDR1 DFQATT and CDR2 SNEGSKA (reference sequence). The CDR3 extends over 14 amino acids. CDR3 residues: CSARVLKGPYEQYF. The CDR3, as DNA: TGCAGTGCTAGAGTTTTAAAGGGCCCCTACGAGCAGTACTTC.

V and J are TRBV18 and TRBJ1-1; no clear D gene. From germline, CDR1 is KGHSH and CDR2 LQKENI. V was shortened by 2 bases and J by 0 bases, with 10 bases between the two germline ends. The CDR3 covers 15 residues. The CDR3 DNA follows: TGTGCCAGCTCACCATTAAAGCTCATGAACACTGAAGCTTTCTTT. As protein: CASSPLKLMNTEAFF.

This clonotype was detected a few times. The V gene is TRBV20-1, the J gene TRBJ2-7, with D unresolved. V lost 2 bases to trimming and J lost 2 bases, with 7 bases between them. The CDR3 contains 12 residues. Germline lookup yields CDR1 DFQATT and CDR2 SNEGSKA (reference sequence). The CDR3 here is CSARRLPYEQYF. In DNA form, the CDR3 reads TGCAGTGCTAGACGCTTACCCTACGAGCAGTACTTC.

This clonotype was found many times. The chain employs TRBV28 and TRBJ1-5, with D unresolved. The CDR3 has 12 amino acids. Between the trimmed V and J ends, which lost 1 base and 9 bases, there was a span of 7 bases. Germline V gene sequence: CDR1 MDHEN, CDR2 SYDVKM. The CDR3 loop reads CASSLYGGPQHF. DNA of the CDR3: TGTGCCAGCAGTTTATATGGTGGGCCCCAGCATTTT.

This clonotype was recorded many times. The chain recombines TRBV29-1 with TRBJ1-1; no firm D call. Germline V gene sequence: CDR1 SQVTM, CDR2 ANQGSEA. The CDR3 totals 14 residues. Trimming left V 4 bases short and J 3 bases short, with 15 bases between. The CDR3 protein is CSVAVLIGDTEAFF. The CDR3 DNA reads TGCAGCGTTGCTGTCCTAATTGGGGACACTGAAGCTTTCTTT.